Following are 19 T cell receptor beta chains from one sample sequenced in a study of shared clonotypes between healthy human individuals. Sequencing was performed with immunoSEQ multiplex PCR; in TCRdb, only in-frame clones are kept and a portion is missing. The sample shows about 1 million clones, approximately 70% of them seen only once. Material: memory CD4+ T cells sorted from blood. Subset of the sample: CD45RA-negative fraction. The source of these receptors is a man aged 18 to 30 in good health.

Points on this clone: This likely stems from a read error, as it lies one base from a far larger clone. This sequence joins TRBV10-2 and TRBJ1-1; D possibly corresponds to TRBD1 (6 bases). The ends were cut back, 10 bases at V and 4 bases at J, with 16 bases in the middle. CDR3 length equals 13 residues. The germline CDR1 and CDR2 sequences are WSHSY and SAAADI. CDR3 sequence (DNA): TGCGCCACCTCGGACAGAATGAGCACTGAAGCTTTCTTT. Translation: CATSDRMSTEAFF.

The chain couples TRBV9 to TRBJ2-1; TRBD2 matches 7 bases. This CDR3 has 17 residues. The germline V gene has CDR1 SGDLS and CDR2 YYNGEE. The V and J ends lost 4 bases and 3 bases, in that order; junction bases with no gene match: 13. The CDR3: CASSPRPGGAGYNEQFF. Written as DNA, the CDR3 is TGTGCCAGCAGCCCCCGCCCGGGAGGAGCGGGCTACAATGAGCAGTTCTTC.

Turning to this clone: The identical CDR3 is also encoded by other nucleotide sequences in the sample. The chain joins TRBV6-6 to TRBJ2-5, with TRBD2 matching 7 bases. V gave up 2 bases and J gave up 4 bases; unmatched junction bases: 1. The V gene's germline CDR1 is MNHNY and CDR2 SVGAGI (reference sequence). The CDR3 extends over 13 amino acids. CDR3 in DNA: TGTGCCAGCAGTTACGGGGGGGGAGAGACCCAGTACTTC. Translating it yields CASSYGGGETQYF.

A few counts support this clone. CDR3 amino acids: CSVEDWPAQSTDTQYF. CDR3 DNA sequence: TGCAGCGTTGAAGATTGGCCAGCTCAAAGCACAGATACGCAGTATTTT. The rearrangement joins TRBV29-1 to TRBJ2-3, with D hard to call. CDR1 is SQVTM, CDR2 ANQGSEA, per germline. V lost 0 bases and J 0 bases, leaving 13 bases between the germline ends. The CDR3 runs to 16 residues.

The chain couples TRBV4-2 to TRBJ2-3; 10 nucleotides align to TRBD2. The length of the CDR3 is 16 residues. Germline V gene sequence: CDR1 LGHNA, CDR2 YNFKEQ. V trimming: 0 bases; J trimming: 2 bases; junction bases outside the gene matches: 2. This chain's CDR3 is CASSQDTSGATDTQYF. Here the CDR3 DNA reads TGTGCCAGCAGCCAAGATACTAGCGGGGCCACAGATACGCAGTATTTT.

On this clone itself: The same CDR3 is also encoded by other DNA sequences in this sample. This sequence joins TRBV27 and TRBJ1-4, with 7 bases identical to TRBD1. CDR1 MNHEY and CDR2 SMNVEV come from the germline V gene (reference sequence). CDR3 length equals 14 residues. The junction had 3 bases not matched to a gene; V was cut back by 3 bases and J by 5 bases. The chain's CDR3 is CASSFGQANEKLFF. The DNA of the CDR3 is TGTGCCAGCAGTTTCGGACAGGCCAATGAAAAACTGTTTTTT.

This clone was counted a single time. The chain uses TRBV6-5 and TRBJ1-1; a possible D gene is TRBD1 (6 bases). The V and J ends lost 0 bases and 3 bases respectively, with 14 bases between them. The CDR3 spans 16 residues. Germline lookup yields CDR1 MNHEY and CDR2 SVGAGI. CDR3 region: CASSYSTGLADTEAFF. The CDR3 nucleotides read TGTGCCAGCAGTTACTCAACAGGGCTTGCGGACACTGAAGCTTTCTTT.

This clone was seen a few times. The J gene is TRBJ2-3, the V gene TRBV2; no clear D. Germline V gene lookup returns CDR1 SNHLY and CDR2 FYNNEI. This CDR3 contains 15 residues. Trimming took off 2 bases at V and 8 bases at J, with 17 bases between the two ends. The CDR3 is CASSEYVGKGGTQYF. DNA for the CDR3: TGTGCCAGCAGTGAATATGTAGGGAAGGGTGGTACGCAGTATTTT.

V and J are TRBV5-5 and TRBJ2-7; TRBD1 might be the D (6 bases). Trimming took 0 bases from V and 3 from J, leaving 10 bases between them. CDR3 size: 14 residues. Germline CDR1 is SGHKS and CDR2 is YYEKEE (reference sequence). CDR3 loop: CASSLASGDYEQYF. The CDR3 nucleotides read TGTGCCAGCAGCTTGGCCTCAGGGGACTACGAGCAGTACTTC.

To note about this clone: The sample has other DNA sequences that encode this CDR3 too. The chain combines TRBV2 with TRBJ2-7; maybe TRBD2 (5 bases). Germline V gene lookup returns CDR1 SNHLY and CDR2 FYNNEI. The V end lost 7 bases, the J end lost 10 bases, and 17 bases lay between the germline ends. This CDR3 comprises 12 residues. CDR3 nucleotide sequence: TGTGCCAGCACTCAGACGGGAAGGGAACAGTACTTC. Its protein product is CASTQTGREQYF.

This clone was detected a few times. The chain is built from TRBV28 and TRBJ1-2, with TRBD1 identical over 8 bases. V was pared by 5 bases and J by 7 bases, with 12 bases of the junction left unmatched. Germline CDR1 and CDR2: MDHEN and SYDVKM. There are 15 residues in the CDR3. CDR3 loop: CASSTTRGRGRGYTF. The CDR3 DNA is TGTGCCAGCAGTACCACCAGGGGCAGGGGGCGTGGCTACACCTTC.

This clone has more than one count but fewer than ten. The rearrangement links TRBV5-1 to TRBJ2-3, with D perhaps matching TRBD1 or TRBD2 (6 bases each). Germline CDR1 is SGHRS and CDR2 is YFSETQ. The CDR3 sequence is 14 residues long. V was pared by 2 bases and J by 2 bases, with 9 bases between. DNA for the CDR3: TGCGCCAGCAGCTTCGGGGGCCCCACAGATACGCAGTATTTT. Translated, it gives CASSFGGPTDTQYF.

The J gene is TRBJ1-1, the V gene TRBV6-5; maybe TRBD1 (5 bases). Germline V gene lookup returns CDR1 MNHEY and CDR2 SVGAGI. This CDR3 contains 15 residues. V lost 7 bases and J 3 bases, leaving 18 bases between the germline ends. CDR3 residues: CASMMGLKRDTEAFF. Here the CDR3 DNA reads TGTGCCAGCATGATGGGACTCAAAAGGGACACTGAAGCTTTCTTT.

The chain couples TRBV10-1 to TRBJ1-6; a weak D match, TRBD1 (5 bases). Germline CDR1 WNHNN, CDR2 SYGVQD (reference sequence). The CDR3 loop spans 17 amino acids. V lost 11 bases and J 0 bases, leaving 20 bases between the germline ends. The DNA of the CDR3 is TGCGCCGGCGAGCGGGGGAGGACGAGCTCCTATAATTCACCCCTCCACTTT. Its translation is CAGERGRTSSYNSPLHF.

The chain is built from TRBV27 and TRBJ1-5, with D possibly matching TRBD1 (5 bases). Germline assignment: CDR1 MNHEY and CDR2 SMNVEV (reference sequence). The CDR3 consists of 18 residues. V shed 5 bases and J shed 0 bases, with 20 bases lying between them. The CDR3 spells CASSPRRDGAYSNQPQHF. CDR3 coding DNA: TGTGCCAGCAGTCCCCGCCGGGACGGAGCGTATAGCAATCAGCCCCAGCATTTT.

V usage is TRBV5-4 and J usage is TRBJ1-4; tentative D call: TRBD1 (5 bases). V lost 4 bases to trimming and J lost 8 bases, with 12 bases between them. This CDR3 spans 13 amino acids. The germline CDR1 and CDR2 sequences are SGHNT and YYREEE (reference sequence). CDR3 bases: TGTGCCAGCAGCCTCAGGGCAGGGGAAAAACTGTTTTTT. It is translated as CASSLRAGEKLFF. Together with reference TRBV5-4 and TRBJ1-4, the CDR3 gives the full variable domain: ETGVTQSPTHLIKTRGQQVTLRCSSQSGHNTVSWYQQALGQGPQFIFQYYREEENGRGNFPPRFSGLQFPNYSSELNVNALELDDSALYLCASSLRAGEKLFFGSGTQLSVL.

This clone appeared a single time. V is TRBV5-1 and J is TRBJ2-2, with D uncertain. CDR1 and CDR2 from the germline V gene are SGHRS and YFSETQ. This CDR3 comprises 14 residues. Trimming shortened V by 2 bases and J by 10 bases, and 15 bases separated the two germline ends. The CDR3 spells CASSFGEATEELFF. Written as DNA, the CDR3 is TGCGCCAGCAGCTTCGGAGAAGCAACGGAGGAGCTGTTTTTT. The variable domain in full, with the rest retrieved from reference TRBV5-1 and TRBJ2-2, is KAGVTQTPRYLIKTRGQQVTLSCSPISGHRSVSWYQQTPGQGLQFLFEYFSETQRNKGNFPGRFSGRQFSNSRSEMNVSTLELGDSALYLCASSFGEATEELFFGEGSRLTVL.

V gene TRBV7-2 combines with J gene TRBJ2-7; no firm D call. There are 14 residues in the CDR3. The germline V and J ends were trimmed by 3 bases and 4 bases, with 13 bases remaining between them. Germline V gene lookup returns CDR1 SGHTA and CDR2 FQGNSA. CDR3 in amino acids: CASSLVRDPYEQYF. CDR3 nucleotides: TGTGCCAGCAGCTTGGTTAGGGATCCGTACGAGCAGTACTTC. The variable domain in full, with the rest retrieved from reference TRBV7-2 and TRBJ2-7, is GAGVSQSPSNKVTEKGKDVELRCDPISGHTALYWYRQSLGQGLEFLIYFQGNSAPDKSGLPSDRFSAERTGGSVSTLTIQRTQQEDSAVYLCASSLVRDPYEQYFGPGTRLTVT.

This chain connects TRBV5-5 to TRBJ2-5; TRBD1 aligns across 7 bases. Unmatched junction bases numbered 6, after V lost 4 bases and J lost 3 bases. The CDR3 has 14 amino acids. CDR1 is SGHKS and CDR2 is YYEKEE in the germline V gene (reference sequence). This CDR3 reads CASSQGTAKETQYF. CDR3 nucleotides: TGTGCCAGCAGCCAGGGGACAGCAAAAGAGACCCAGTACTTC.